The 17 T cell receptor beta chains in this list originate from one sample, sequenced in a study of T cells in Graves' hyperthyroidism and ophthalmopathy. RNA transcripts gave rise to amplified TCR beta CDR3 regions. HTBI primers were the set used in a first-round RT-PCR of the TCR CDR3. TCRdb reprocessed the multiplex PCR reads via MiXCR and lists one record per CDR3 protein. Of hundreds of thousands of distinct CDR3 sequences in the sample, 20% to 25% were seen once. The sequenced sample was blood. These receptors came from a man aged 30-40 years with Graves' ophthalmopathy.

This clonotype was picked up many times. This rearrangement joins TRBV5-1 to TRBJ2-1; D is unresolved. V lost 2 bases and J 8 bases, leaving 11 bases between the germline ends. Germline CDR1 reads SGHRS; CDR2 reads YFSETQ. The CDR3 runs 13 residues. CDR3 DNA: TGCGCCAGCAGCTTCGAGTTAGGATATGAGCAGTTCTTC. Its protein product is CASSFELGYEQFF.

The CDR3 DNA reads TGCGCCAGCAGCTCCCCAGGGGGCGGTCAGGAAAAACTGTTTTTT. Protein: CASSSPGGGQEKLFF. The chain couples TRBV5-1 to TRBJ1-4, with 8 bases aligning to TRBD1. The CDR3 is 15 residues long. Germline lookup yields CDR1 SGHRS and CDR2 YFSETQ. Losses at the gene ends were 3 bases for V and 8 bases for J; bases not matched to a gene: 9. Supplemented by reference TRBV5-1 and TRBJ1-4, the full variable domain reads KAGVTQTPRYLIKTRGQQVTLSCSPISGHRSVSWYQQTPGQGLQFLFEYFSETQRNKGNFPGRFSGRQFSNSRSEMNVSTLELGDSALYLCASSSPGGGQEKLFFGSGTQLSVL.

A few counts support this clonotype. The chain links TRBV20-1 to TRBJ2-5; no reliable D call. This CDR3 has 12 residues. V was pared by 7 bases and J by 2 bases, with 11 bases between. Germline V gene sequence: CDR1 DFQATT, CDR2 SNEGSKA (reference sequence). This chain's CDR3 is CSGTGNQETQYF. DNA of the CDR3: TGCAGTGGAACGGGTAATCAAGAGACCCAGTACTTC.

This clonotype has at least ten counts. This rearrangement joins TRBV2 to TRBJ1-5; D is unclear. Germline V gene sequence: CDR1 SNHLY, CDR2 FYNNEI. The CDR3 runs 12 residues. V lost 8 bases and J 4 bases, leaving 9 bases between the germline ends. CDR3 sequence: CASRLGNQPQHF. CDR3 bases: TGTGCCAGCCGGTTAGGGAATCAGCCCCAGCATTTT.

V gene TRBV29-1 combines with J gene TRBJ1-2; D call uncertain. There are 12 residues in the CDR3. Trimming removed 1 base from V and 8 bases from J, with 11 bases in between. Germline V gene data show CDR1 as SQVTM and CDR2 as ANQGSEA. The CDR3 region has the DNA TGCAGCGTTGAAGGCCGGGCGGGGGGCTACACCTTC. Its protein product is CSVEGRAGGYTF.

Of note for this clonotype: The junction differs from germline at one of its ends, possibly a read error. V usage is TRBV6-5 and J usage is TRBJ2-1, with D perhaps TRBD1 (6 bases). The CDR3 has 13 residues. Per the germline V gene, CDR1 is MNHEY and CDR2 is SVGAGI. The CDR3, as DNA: TGTGCCAACAGTAACTGGGGGCCGGGTGAGCAGTTCTTC. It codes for CANSNWGPGEQFF.

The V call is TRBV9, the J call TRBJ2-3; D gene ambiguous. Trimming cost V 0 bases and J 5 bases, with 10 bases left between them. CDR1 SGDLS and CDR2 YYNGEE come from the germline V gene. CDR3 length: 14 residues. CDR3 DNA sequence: TGTGCCAGCAGCGTAGGTACCGGCGGAGATACGCAGTATTTT. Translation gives CASSVGTGGDTQYF.

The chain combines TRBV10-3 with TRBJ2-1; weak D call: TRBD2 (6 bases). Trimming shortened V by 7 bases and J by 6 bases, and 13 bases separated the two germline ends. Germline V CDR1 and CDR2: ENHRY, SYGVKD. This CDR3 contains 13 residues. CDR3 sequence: CAITGVQRNEQFF. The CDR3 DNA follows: TGTGCCATCACGGGAGTACAGCGCAATGAGCAGTTCTTC.

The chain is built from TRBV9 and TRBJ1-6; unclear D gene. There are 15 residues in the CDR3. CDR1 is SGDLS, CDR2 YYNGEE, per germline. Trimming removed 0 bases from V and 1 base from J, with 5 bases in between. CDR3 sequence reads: CASSVAESYNSPLHF. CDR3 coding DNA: TGTGCCAGCAGCGTAGCAGAATCCTATAATTCACCCCTCCACTTT.

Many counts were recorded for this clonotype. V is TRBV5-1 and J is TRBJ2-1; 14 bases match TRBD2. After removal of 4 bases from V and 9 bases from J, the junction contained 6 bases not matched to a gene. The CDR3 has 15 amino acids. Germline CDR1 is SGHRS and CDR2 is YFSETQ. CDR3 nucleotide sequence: TGCGCCAGCAGCCCCGGGACTAGCGGGGGTGGTGAGCAGTTCTTC. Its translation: CASSPGTSGGGEQFF.

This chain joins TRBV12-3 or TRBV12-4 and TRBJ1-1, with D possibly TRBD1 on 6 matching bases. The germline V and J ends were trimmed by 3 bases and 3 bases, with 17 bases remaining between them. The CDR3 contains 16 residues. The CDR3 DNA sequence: TGTGCCAGCAGTTTTTCAGGGGCCACTATGGACACTGAAGCTTTCTTT. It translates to CASSFSGATMDTEAFF.

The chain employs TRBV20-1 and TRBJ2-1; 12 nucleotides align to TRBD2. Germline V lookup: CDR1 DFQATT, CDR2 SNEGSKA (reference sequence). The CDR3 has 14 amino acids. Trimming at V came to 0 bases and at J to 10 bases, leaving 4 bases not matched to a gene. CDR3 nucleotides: TGCAGTGCTAGAGATCTAGCGGGAGGGGGGGAGCAGTTCTTC. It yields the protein CSARDLAGGGEQFF.

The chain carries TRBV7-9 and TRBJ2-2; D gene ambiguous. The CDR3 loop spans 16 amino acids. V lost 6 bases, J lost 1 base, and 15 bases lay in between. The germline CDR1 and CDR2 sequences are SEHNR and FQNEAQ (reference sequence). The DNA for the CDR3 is TGTGCCAGCAGTTCCCTCTCTAGTGTGAACACCGGGGAGCTGTTTTTT. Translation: CASSSLSSVNTGELFF.

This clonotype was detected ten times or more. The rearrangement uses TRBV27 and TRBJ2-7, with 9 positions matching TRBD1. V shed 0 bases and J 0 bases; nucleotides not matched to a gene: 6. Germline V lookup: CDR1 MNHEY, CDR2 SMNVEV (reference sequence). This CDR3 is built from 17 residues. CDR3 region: CASSLSRTGAFSYEQYF. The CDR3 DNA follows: TGTGCCAGCAGTTTATCTCGGACAGGGGCTTTCTCCTACGAGCAGTACTTC.

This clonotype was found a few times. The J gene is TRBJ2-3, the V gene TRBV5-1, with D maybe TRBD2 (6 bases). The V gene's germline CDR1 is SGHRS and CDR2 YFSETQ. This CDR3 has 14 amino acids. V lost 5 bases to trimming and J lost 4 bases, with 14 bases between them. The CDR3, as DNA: TGCGCCAGCAGGATGCGGCGGGACGCAGATACGCAGTATTTT. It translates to CASRMRRDADTQYF.

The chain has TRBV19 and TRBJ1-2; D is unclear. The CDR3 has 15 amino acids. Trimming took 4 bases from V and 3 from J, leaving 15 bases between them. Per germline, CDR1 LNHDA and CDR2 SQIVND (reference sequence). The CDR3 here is CASSTPRSRDYGYTF. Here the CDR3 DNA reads TGTGCCAGTAGTACCCCCAGGTCGAGGGACTATGGCTACACCTTC. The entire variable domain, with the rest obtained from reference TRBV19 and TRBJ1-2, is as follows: DGGITQSPKYLFRKEGQNVTLSCEQNLNHDAMYWYRQDPGQGLRLIYYSQIVNDFQKGDIAEGYSVSREKKESFPLTVTSAQKNPTAFYLCASSTPRSRDYGYTFGSGTRLTVV.

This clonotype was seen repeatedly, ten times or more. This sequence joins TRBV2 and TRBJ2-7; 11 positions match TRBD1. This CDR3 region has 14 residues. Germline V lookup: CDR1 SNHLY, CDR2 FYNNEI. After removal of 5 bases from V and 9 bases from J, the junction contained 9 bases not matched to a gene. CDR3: CASSLGQGAAAQYF. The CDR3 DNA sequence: TGTGCCAGCAGTCTTGGACAGGGGGCTGCAGCGCAGTACTTC.